A selection of T cell receptor beta chains follows, all from one sample in a study of early T cells in non-severe SARS-CoV-2 infection. Each CDR3 protein gets one entry after TCRdb re-called the 5' RACE reads with MiXCR. The sample shows more than 20,000 distinct CDR3 sequences, less than 4.5% of them seen only once. Sample: whole blood. The receptors come from an adult who was a healthcare worker with PCR-confirmed SARS-CoV-2 infection or an uninfected control (not recorded which). The CDR3 runs from the conserved cysteine through the conserved F or W. Each record gives: V gene, D gene, J gene, clone size, CDR3 protein, CDR3 DNA. D genes are given only for firm matches. Only some rows state a clone size, as once, few, many or a class for expanded clones.

TRBV6-1	NA	TRBJ2-1	many	CASSEDPALSYNEQFF	TGTGCCAGCAGTGAAGATCCAGCCCTCTCCTACAATGAGCAGTTCTTC
TRBV3-1	NA	TRBJ2-7	many	CASSQGGTVGEQYF	TGTGCCAGCAGCCAAGGGGGGACCGTTGGCGAGCAGTACTTC
TRBV7-9	TRBD1	TRBJ2-7	few	CASSLGQGRSYEQYF	TGTGCCAGCAGCTTGGGACAGGGGCGCTCCTACGAGCAGTACTTC
TRBV6-5	NA	TRBJ1-1	NA	CASSYRGNTEAFF	TGTGCCAGCAGTTACCGAGGGAACACTGAAGCTTTCTTT
TRBV29-1	NA	TRBJ2-3	many	CSVEGRNTQYF	TGCAGCGTTGAAGGCCGAAATACGCAGTATTTT
TRBV7-9	NA	TRBJ1-2	many	CASSLAGRGRGYTF	TGTGCCAGCAGCTTAGCGGGCAGGGGTCGTGGCTACACCTTC
TRBV12-3/TRBV12-4	NA	TRBJ1-5	many	CASSPSGAGNQPQHF	TGTGCCAGCAGCCCCAGTGGGGCTGGAAATCAGCCCCAGCATTTT
TRBV15	TRBD1	TRBJ2-7	many	CATSQTGGEQYF	TGTGCCACCAGTCAAACAGGGGGCGAGCAGTACTTC
TRBV15	TRBD2	TRBJ2-1	many	CATRRERGWGNEQFF	TGTGCCACCAGGAGAGAGCGGGGCTGGGGGAATGAGCAGTTCTTC
TRBV6-5	NA	TRBJ1-4	many	CASSPTPRRTNEKLFF	TGTGCCAGCAGTCCAACCCCCCGGAGAACTAATGAAAAACTGTTTTTT
TRBV29-1	NA	TRBJ1-1	many	CSVVEGFDEAFF	TGCAGCGTTGTTGAGGGGTTTGATGAAGCTTTCTTT
TRBV12-3/TRBV12-4	NA	TRBJ1-3	many	CASSPEAGRGNTIYF	TGTGCCAGCAGCCCCGAGGCAGGGAGGGGAAACACCATATATTTT
TRBV11-2	NA	TRBJ1-2	many	CASSVQGPLGYTF	TGTGCCAGCAGCGTACAGGGTCCCTTAGGCTACACCTTC
TRBV29-1	TRBD1	TRBJ2-7	many	CSVGQGTYEQYF	TGCAGCGTTGGACAGGGTACCTACGAGCAGTACTTC
TRBV20-1	NA	TRBJ1-1	many	CSAPGGTEAFF	TGCAGTGCCCCGGGTGGAACTGAAGCTTTCTTT
TRBV7-2	TRBD1	TRBJ2-7	many	CASSSGTVPYEQYF	TGTGCCAGCAGCTCCGGGACAGTACCCTACGAGCAGTACTTC
TRBV20-1	NA	TRBJ1-6	many	CSGVTLGSPLHF	TGCAGTGGCGTTACGTTGGGCTCACCCCTCCACTTT
TRBV20-1	TRBD1	TRBJ2-7	many	CSASPGQEHEQYF	TGCAGTGCTTCTCCGGGACAGGAACACGAGCAGTACTTC
TRBV20-1	TRBD2	TRBJ2-3	few	CSARGLAYTDTQYF	TGCAGTGCTAGGGGACTAGCATACACAGATACGCAGTATTTT
TRBV3-1	NA	TRBJ2-2	NA	CASSQGDTGELFF	TGTGCCAGCAGCCAGGGGGACACCGGAGAGCTGTTTTTT
TRBV12-3/TRBV12-4	NA	TRBJ2-1	NA	CASRRSRQVNNEQFF	TGTGCCAGCAGGCGGAGTCGACAGGTCAACAATGAGCAGTTCTTC
TRBV18	NA	TRBJ1-2	many	CASSPPSSYYGYTF	TGTGCCAGCTCACCACCTTCGTCATACTATGGCTACACCTTC
TRBV29-1	TRBD2	TRBJ2-7	many	CSVASGAYEQYF	TGCAGCGTTGCCAGCGGGGCCTACGAGCAGTACTTC
TRBV4-1	TRBD1	TRBJ1-3	many	CASSQIQGVTGNTIYF	TGCGCCAGCAGCCAAATACAGGGGGTGACTGGAAACACCATATATTTT
TRBV3-1	NA	TRBJ1-1	few	CASSLRGVGTEAFF	TGTGCCAGCAGCCTAAGGGGGGTAGGCACTGAAGCTTTCTTT
TRBV27	TRBD2	TRBJ2-1	many	CASSLSGGRGNEQFF	TGTGCCAGCAGTTTAAGCGGGGGGCGCGGCAATGAGCAGTTCTTC
TRBV20-1	TRBD1	TRBJ1-1	few	CSAQNRGTEAFF	TGCAGTGCGCAGAACAGGGGCACTGAAGCTTTCTTT
TRBV12-3/TRBV12-4	NA	TRBJ1-1	many	CASRPTVTTEAFF	TGTGCCAGCAGACCGACAGTTACCACTGAAGCTTTCTTT